These T cell receptor beta chains were read from a single sample in a study of TIL therapy for anti-PD-1-resistant metastatic lung cancer. TCRdb's table, derived via immunoSEQ multiplex PCR, lists solely in-frame clones and lacks some. The sample has around 6,000 clones, 55% to 70% seen once; the top ten hold around 5.7%. Sample: tumor tissue, taken at baseline. These receptors were collected from a person between 25 and 80 years old with non-small cell lung cancer. Both conserved end residues are part of each CDR3. D genes are given only for firm matches. Some rows mark clone size as missing; the rest say once, few, many or name a class of expanded clone.

d_call | clone_size | cdr3_length | j_call | v_call | cdr3_nt | cdr3_aa
. | . | 12 | TRBJ2-5 | TRBV7-2 | TGTGCCAGCAGCTTACGGAGGCAGACCCAGTACTTC | CASSLRRQTQYF
. | . | 11 | TRBJ2-3 | TRBV20-1 | TGCAGTGCTAGAAGCACAGATACGCAGTATTTT | CSARSTDTQYF
TRBD2 | . | 18 | TRBJ2-1 | TRBV6-2/TRBV6-3 | TGTGCCAGCAGTTACCCGAATAGCGGGAGTGTGGTCACCAATGAGCAGTTCTTC | CASSYPNSGSVVTNEQFF
. | . | 12 | TRBJ1-2 | TRBV28 | TGTGCCAGCAGTTTGAGTTATTATGGCTACACCTTC | CASSLSYYGYTF
TRBD2 | few | 17 | TRBJ2-7 | TRBV30 | TGTGCCTGGAGCCGGACTAGCGGGGGCTTCCTCTCCTACGAGCAGTACTTC | CAWSRTSGGFLSYEQYF
. | . | 14 | TRBJ2-3 | TRBV5-4 | TGTGCCAGCAGCTTGAGCGGGAGCACAGATACGCAGTATTTT | CASSLSGSTDTQYF
. | . | 15 | TRBJ2-1 | TRBV7-2 | TGTGCCAGCAGCTTAGGGAATAGTTTCTACAATGAGCAGTTCTTC | CASSLGNSFYNEQFF
TRBD2 | . | 16 | TRBJ2-5 | TRBV27 | TGTGCCAGCAGTTCCCGGACTAGCGGGGGGCAAGAGACCCAGTACTTC | CASSSRTSGGQETQYF
. | few | 12 | TRBJ2-3 | TRBV14 | TGTGCCAGCAGCCCGGGACCGACCCCGCAGTATTTT | CASSPGPTPQYF
. | few | 14 | TRBJ2-7 | TRBV2 | TGTGCCAGCAGTGAACGGGGAACCGTCTACGAGCAGTACTTC | CASSERGTVYEQYF
. | few | 14 | TRBJ2-2 | TRBV3-1/TRBV3-2 | TGTGCCAGCAGCCATCCTATCAGTGCCGGGGAGCTGTTTTTT | CASSHPISAGELFF
TRBD2 | once | 17 | TRBJ2-3 | TRBV6-1 | TGTGCCAGCAGTGAAGTAGCGGGAGGGCCTAGCACAGATACGCAGTATTTT | CASSEVAGGPSTDTQYF
. | . | 13 | TRBJ1-1 | TRBV6-5 | TGTGCCAGCAGTTATAACCCGAACACTGAAGCTTTCTTT | CASSYNPNTEAFF
. | once | 14 | TRBJ2-5 | TRBV11-3 | TGTGCCAGCAGCTGGGGTGCGGGGATGGAGACCCAGTACTTC | CASSWGAGMETQYF
. | few | 13 | TRBJ2-4 | TRBV21-1 | TGTGCCAGCCGTGGGACAGGGCAAAACATTCAGTACTTC | CASRGTGQNIQYF
TRBD1 | . | 16 | TRBJ2-5 | TRBV3-1/TRBV3-2 | TGTGCCAGCAGCCCCGGGACAGGGGGCGTTGGGGAGACCCAGTACTTC | CASSPGTGGVGETQYF
TRBD1 | . | 13 | TRBJ1-2 | TRBV7-2 | TGTGCCAGCAGCCTGGGACAGAACTATGGCTACACCTTC | CASSLGQNYGYTF
. | . | 12 | TRBJ1-1 | TRBV30 | TGTGCCTGGAGTGTAGGTCGGTATGAAGCTTTCTTT | CAWSVGRYEAFF
TRBD2 | . | 15 | TRBJ2-1 | TRBV7-2 | TGTGCCAGCAGCACCAGCGGGGGGGGCATCAATGAGCAGTTCTTC | CASSTSGGGINEQFF
. | . | 13 | TRBJ2-1 | TRBV7-3 | TGTGCCAGCAGCCCTGTCAGCTCACAAGAGCAGTTCTTC | CASSPVSSQEQFF
. | few | 17 | TRBJ2-1 | TRBV7-2 | TGTGCCAGCAGCTTAGCTGGGGGCGGGAGCTCCTACAATGAGCAGTTCTTC | CASSLAGGGSSYNEQFF
. | . | 14 | TRBJ2-1 | TRBV5-4 | TGTGCCAGCAGCTGGGAGGACTCCTACAATGAGCAGTTCTTC | CASSWEDSYNEQFF
TRBD2 | . | 15 | TRBJ2-5 | TRBV6-1 | TGTGCCAGCAGTGAACTAGCGGGGGGACAAGAGACCCAGTACTTC | CASSELAGGQETQYF